A single sample is the source of the 25 T cell receptor beta chains below, sequenced in a study of T cells expressing NK-cell markers. TCRdb re-called the 5' RACE reads and shows each CDR3 protein once, DNA omitted. The sample totals around 100,000 distinct CDR3 sequences. Source material: blood T cells: a sorted CD56 or NKG2C T cell subset, CD4+ or CD8+ T cells, or bulk PBMC T cells (not recorded which). These receptors originate from a woman between 18 and 70 years old in good health.

This chain joins TRBV12-3 or TRBV12-4 and TRBJ2-5; TCRdb indicates TRBD2, and absent DNA this call remains unverified. The CDR3 length is 12 residues. The CDR3 region is CASSALGETQYF.

This rearrangement joins TRBV11-3 to TRBJ1-2; TCRdb's D call of TRBD1 is untestable without DNA. This CDR3 contains 13 residues. CDR1 is SGHNT, CDR2 YENEEA, per germline. Here the CDR3 reads CASSLAGGRGYTF.

The V gene is TRBV28, the J gene TRBJ2-1; the D call from TCRdb, TRBD2, cannot be confirmed without DNA. Germline V CDR1 and CDR2: MDHEN, SYDVKM. The CDR3 sequence is 16 residues long. CDR3 region: CASYPQGTKLYNEQFF.

This rearrangement joins TRBV4-3 to TRBJ2-2; the D call from TCRdb, TRBD2, cannot be confirmed without DNA. The CDR3 contains 19 residues. Germline CDR1 reads LGHNA; CDR2 reads YSLEER. CDR3 residues: CASSHPAGTSGGAPGELFF.

The chain carries TRBV5-5 and TRBJ1-5; TCRdb's assignment of TRBD1 cannot be checked, as there is no DNA. In germline, CDR1 is SGHKS, CDR2 YYEKEE (reference sequence). The CDR3 contains 15 residues. CDR3 sequence: CASSGEDRPNQPQHF.

This sequence joins TRBV12-3 or TRBV12-4 and TRBJ1-5; TCRdb's D call of TRBD1 is untestable without DNA. CDR3 length: 14 residues. CDR3 sequence: CASGWGQKNQPQHF.

V is TRBV7-2 and J is TRBJ2-1; TCRdb reports TRBD2, a call that lacks DNA to check it against. Germline values: CDR1 SGHTA, CDR2 FQGNSA. CDR3 length: 18 amino acids. This CDR3 is CASSLVPSGTSEYNEQFF.

The rearrangement joins TRBV3-1 to TRBJ2-3. In germline, CDR1 is LGHDT, CDR2 YNNKEL (reference sequence). The CDR3 covers 17 residues. The CDR3 loop is CASSQDWPIDSTDTQYF.

The chain is built from TRBV4-3 and TRBJ1-6. CDR1 LGHNA and CDR2 YSLEER come from the germline V gene. The CDR3 runs 13 residues. This CDR3 reads CASSQAGNSPLHF.

The rearrangement links TRBV27 to TRBJ2-2; TCRdb gives TRBD1 as the D gene, but with no DNA this cannot be confirmed. The CDR3 is 15 residues long. CDR1 MNHEY and CDR2 SMNVEV come from the germline V gene (reference sequence). Here the CDR3 reads CASHRPGQGAGELFF.

V and J are TRBV7-9 and TRBJ2-5. Germline CDR1 SEHNR, CDR2 FQNEAQ (reference sequence). The CDR3 covers 13 residues. The CDR3 loop is CASSLTPQETQYF. The full variable domain, completed using reference TRBV7-9 and TRBJ2-5, is DTGVSQNPRHKITKRGQNVTFRCDPISEHNRLYWYRQTLGQGPEFLTYFQNEAQLEKSRLLSDRFSAERPKGSFSTLEIQRTEQGDSAMYLCASSLTPQETQYFGPGTRLLVL.

The chain couples TRBV7-3 to TRBJ2-3; checking the TCRdb D call of TRBD1 is not possible without DNA. This CDR3 is built from 15 residues. CDR1 and CDR2 (germline): SGHTA, FQGTGA. This chain's CDR3 is CASSFGRGTHDTQYF.

The rearrangement uses TRBV4-1 and TRBJ2-1; the D call from TCRdb, TRBD1, cannot be confirmed without DNA. Germline CDR1 and CDR2: MGHRA and YSYEKL. The CDR3 is made up of 14 amino acids. CDR3 sequence: CASSWEGTYNEQFF.

The rearrangement uses TRBV12-3 or TRBV12-4 and TRBJ1-1; the TCRdb D gene call, TRBD1, has no DNA to confirm it. The CDR3 extends over 12 amino acids. The CDR3 region is CASLGHYTEAFF.

The chain combines TRBV11-2 with TRBJ2-3; TCRdb names TRBD2, which stays unverified in the absence of DNA. CDR3 length equals 16 residues. Germline CDR1 SGHAT, CDR2 FQNNGV. The CDR3 here is CASSLGLGGKTDTQYF.

The chain recombines TRBV12-3 or TRBV12-4 with TRBJ2-7. The CDR3 is made up of 14 amino acids. This CDR3 is CASSFAGSSYEQYF.

The V call is TRBV20-1, the J call TRBJ1-2; TCRdb lists TRBD1, though no DNA is available to test this call. This CDR3 spans 14 amino acids. Germline V gene sequence: CDR1 DFQATT, CDR2 SNEGSKA (reference sequence). CDR3 loop: CSARLPGGYYGYTF.

The chain links TRBV7-8 to TRBJ2-7; the TCRdb call, TRBD2, lacks DNA for checking. The germline V gene encodes CDR1 SGHVS and CDR2 FQNEAQ. This CDR3 has 13 amino acids. The CDR3 spells CASSPRDLYEQYF.

The gene calls are TRBV4-2 and TRBJ2-1; TCRdb proposes TRBD1, but this gene call is untestable without DNA. This CDR3 has 15 residues. Germline V lookup: CDR1 LGHNA, CDR2 YNFKEQ. The CDR3 protein is CASSQAMTGEFEQFF.

The V gene is TRBV20-1, the J gene TRBJ2-6; the D call of TRBD1 rests on TCRdb alone, since no DNA is present to check it. In germline, CDR1 is DFQATT, CDR2 SNEGSKA (reference sequence). This CDR3 comprises 19 residues. The CDR3 reads CSARGNPGQGVAGANVLTF.

The V and J genes are TRBV29-1 and TRBJ2-7; TCRdb picks TRBD2, but there is no DNA to check that call. The CDR3 totals 13 residues. Germline V gene lookup returns CDR1 SQVTM and CDR2 ANQGSEA. The CDR3 is CSVASGISYEQYF.

The V call is TRBV19, the J call TRBJ2-7; TCRdb proposes TRBD1, but this gene call is untestable without DNA. CDR1 is LNHDA, CDR2 SQIVND, per germline (reference sequence). The CDR3 loop spans 15 amino acids. CDR3 in amino acids: CASSHTGQGSYEQYF.

The chain has TRBV12-3 or TRBV12-4 and TRBJ1-1; TCRdb names TRBD1, which stays unverified in the absence of DNA. The CDR3 has 14 amino acids. The CDR3 spells CASSFEGRGTEAFF.

The gene calls are TRBV15 and TRBJ2-1. This CDR3 has 16 residues. Germline V gene lookup returns CDR1 LNHNV and CDR2 YYDKDF (reference sequence). The CDR3: CATTERAESSYNEQFF.

J is TRBJ2-7 and V is TRBV27. The V gene's germline CDR1 is MNHEY and CDR2 SMNVEV (reference sequence). The CDR3 has 14 residues. The CDR3 region is CASSLFAWSREQYF.